Sequencing of this T cell receptor (beta chain) was carried out in a study of CD8+CD57+ T cells in acquired aplastic anemia. This clonotype was counted once. Sequencing involved patients with CD8+CD57+ cell expansion previously shown by flow cytometry. Patients were untreated when blood was sampled. CDR1 and CDR2 from the germline V gene are SQVTM and ANQGSEA. The V segment lost 6 bases and the J segment 0 bases; nucleotides outside the gene matches: 11. The CDR3 length is 16 residues. Genomic DNA acted as the template from which TCR beta VDJ combination and CDR3 sequence profiling were carried out. TCRdb analysed the reads with MiXCR anew, one entry per CDR3 protein. The sample carries 150,000 to 200,000 distinct CDR3 sequences, approximately 51% recorded once.

The TCR comes from a human donor with aplastic anemia. Material: sorted CD4+, CD8+, or CD8+CD57+ T cells (not recorded which) from PBMCs. The V gene is TRBV29-1, the J gene TRBJ2-5; 9 nucleotides agree with TRBD1. CDR3 sequence (DNA): TGCAGCGTCGTAACCGTCGGGACAGGGTACCAAGAGACCCAGTACTTC. Its protein is CSVVTVGTGYQETQYF.